These 3 T cell receptor beta chains originate from one sample sequenced in a study of T cells in women clearing cervical HPV infection. Clones were read by immunoSEQ multiplex PCR, and TCRdb kept only the in-frame ones, dropping some. The repertoire table contains fewer than 50,000 clones. The sample consisted of blood buffy coat. The receptors shown here come from a woman between 18 and 70 years old with a cervical HPV16 infection that either progressed to CIN3+ or cleared (not recorded which).

Notes on this clone: The read ends 3 residues before the CDR3 terminus; that terminus is restored from the germline J gene. The chain couples TRBV11-2 to TRBJ2-2, with 8 bases identical to TRBD1. CDR3 length: 14 residues. The V and J ends lost 3 bases and 7 bases, in that order; junction bases with no gene match: 4. Germline-derived CDR1 and CDR2 are SGHAT and FQNNGV. The CDR3 bases that were read are TGTGCCAGCAGCTTGGACAGGGTGAGCGGGGAG. Amino acid sequence: CASSLDRVSGE. Given in full, the CDR3 is CASSLDRVSGELFF.

This chain's CDR3 is CSASGRDIYSNQPQHF. CDR3 DNA (partial): TGCAGTGCTAGTGGCCGGGACATCTATAGCAATCAGCCC. The rearrangement uses TRBV20-1 and TRBJ1-5, with TRBD1 as a possible D gene (6 bases). Read data end 3 residues before the CDR3 end; the end is taken from the germline J gene. The V end lost 3 bases, the J end lost 0 bases, and 15 bases lay between the germline ends. Germline CDR1 DFQATT, CDR2 SNEGSKA (reference sequence). CDR3 length: 16 amino acids.

To note about this clone: The read gets to within 3 residues of the CDR3 end, and the germline J gene fills in the rest. The genes are TRBV13 and TRBJ2-3; 7 nucleotides line up with TRBD2. Germline V lookup: CDR1 PRHDT, CDR2 FYEKMQ (reference sequence). The CDR3 has 16 residues. V trimming: 7 bases; J trimming: 4 bases; junction bases outside the gene matches: 14. Incomplete CDR3 DNA: TGTGCCAGCACTGGGAGGGGAGGATCTGGCCCAGATACG. Amino acid sequence: CASTGRGGSGPDT. The whole CDR3 sequence is CASTGRGGSGPDTQYF.